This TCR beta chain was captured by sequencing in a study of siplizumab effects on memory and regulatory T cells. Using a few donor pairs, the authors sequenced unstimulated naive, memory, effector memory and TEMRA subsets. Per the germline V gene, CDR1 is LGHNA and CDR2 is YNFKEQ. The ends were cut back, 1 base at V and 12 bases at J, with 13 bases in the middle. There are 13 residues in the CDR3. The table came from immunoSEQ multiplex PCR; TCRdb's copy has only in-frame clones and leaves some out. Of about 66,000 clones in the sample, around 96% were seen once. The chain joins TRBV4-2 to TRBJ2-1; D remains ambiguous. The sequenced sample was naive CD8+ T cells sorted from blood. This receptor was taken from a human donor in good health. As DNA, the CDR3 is TGTGCCAGCAGCCAAGGACTTGGTAAAGGGCAGTTCTTC. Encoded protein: CASSQGLGKGQFF.